One and the same sample provided the 17 T cell receptor beta chains below, sequenced in a study of T cells after yellow fever vaccination. TCRdb passed the 5' RACE reads through MiXCR, listing each CDR3 protein once. The sample lists around 330,000 distinct CDR3 sequences; more than 3% were seen once. The specimen comprised PBMCs, sampled on the day of the yellow fever booster vaccination. The receptors come from a man between 18 and 29 years old who received the YFV17D yellow fever vaccine.

The V and J genes are TRBV5-1 and TRBJ2-5; D is undetermined. Trimming took 6 bases from V and 2 from J, leaving 14 bases between them. The germline V gene encodes CDR1 SGHRS and CDR2 YFSETQ. The CDR3 runs 14 residues. CDR3 region: CASNPDNLQETQYF. Here the CDR3 DNA reads TGCGCCAGCAACCCCGACAACCTGCAAGAGACCCAGTACTTC.

This clonotype has more than one count but fewer than ten. The V call is TRBV5-8, the J call TRBJ1-5; tentatively, D is TRBD1 (6 bases). V was pared by 7 bases and J by 7 bases, with 15 bases between. The CDR3 consists of 13 residues. The germline V gene has CDR1 SGHTS and CDR2 YDEGEE. As DNA, the CDR3 is TGTGCCAGCGCGAGACAGGAGATACAGCCCCAGCATTTT. Translated: CASARQEIQPQHF.

The J gene is TRBJ2-3, the V gene TRBV13; 9 bases map to TRBD2. Germline loops: CDR1 PRHDT, CDR2 FYEKMQ (reference sequence). Trimming cost V 6 bases and J 0 bases; bases outside gene matches: 13. The CDR3 runs 18 residues. This chain's CDR3 is CASRQRGAGFTSTDTQYF. The CDR3 nucleotides are TGTGCCAGCAGGCAGCGGGGGGCAGGATTTACTAGCACAGATACGCAGTATTTT.

This clonotype was recorded at least ten times. The chain couples TRBV20-1 to TRBJ2-4; D remains ambiguous. Per germline, CDR1 DFQATT and CDR2 SNEGSKA (reference sequence). The CDR3 extends over 13 amino acids. V was clipped by 0 bases and J by 6 bases, with 9 bases between them. The CDR3 DNA reads TGCAGTGCTAGAGATCTGCCGCGAAACATTCAGTACTTC. Encoded protein: CSARDLPRNIQYF.

The rearrangement uses TRBV5-6 and TRBJ2-7; D remains unclear. Germline CDR1 and CDR2: SGHDT and YYEEEE. Trimming removed 1 base at V and 2 bases at J, with 7 bases between. The CDR3 contains 13 residues. CDR3 coding DNA: TGTGCCAGCAGCTTGACTACTCCCTACGAGCAGTACGTC. It specifies CASSLTTPYEQYV.

This clonotype was found many times. The chain has TRBV10-3 and TRBJ2-5; D gene ambiguous. Germline V gene data show CDR1 as ENHRY and CDR2 as SYGVKD. The CDR3 contains 16 residues. V was trimmed by 3 bases and J by 5 bases, leaving 19 bases between them. The CDR3 DNA follows: TGTGCCATCAGTGACCCCAGCACAGCAGACCTGGAGACCCAGTACTTC. It specifies CAISDPSTADLETQYF.

This clonotype was detected many times. The V gene is TRBV7-2, the J gene TRBJ2-5; no clear D. This CDR3 has 13 amino acids. CDR1 is SGHTA and CDR2 is FQGNSA in the germline V gene. V was cut by 5 bases and J by 4 bases, with 11 bases left in between. CDR3: CASSPNRRETQYF. CDR3 in DNA: TGTGCCAGCAGCCCCAATCGGAGAGAGACCCAGTACTTC.

The V gene is TRBV7-2, the J gene TRBJ1-4; D is perhaps TRBD1 (6 bases). V dropped 5 bases and J dropped 8 bases, with 12 bases sitting between them. The germline V gene has CDR1 SGHTA and CDR2 FQGNSA. The CDR3 extends over 13 amino acids. The CDR3 reads CASSPKGGEKLFF. In nucleotides, the CDR3 is TGTGCCAGCAGCCCCAAAGGGGGGGAAAAACTGTTTTTT.

This clonotype was detected many times. The chain couples TRBV3-1 to TRBJ2-7; perhaps TRBD1 as D (6 bases). The V and J ends lost 1 base and 7 bases respectively, with 17 bases between them. The CDR3 length is 15 residues. Germline V gene lookup returns CDR1 LGHDT and CDR2 YNNKEL (reference sequence). In DNA form, the CDR3 reads TGTGCCAGCAGCCAAGGTTTTGTGGGGGCGCGGGAGCAGTACGTC. It encodes CASSQGFVGAREQYV.

This clonotype was picked up many times. This chain links TRBV29-1 with TRBJ2-7; 8 nucleotides agree with TRBD2. Trimming took 5 bases from V and 5 from J; bases not matched to a gene: 5. Germline V lookup: CDR1 SQVTM, CDR2 ANQGSEA. The CDR3 is 12 amino acids. The CDR3 region has the DNA TGCAGCGTTCAAGCGGGGGCGGACGAGCAGTACTTC. Amino acid sequence: CSVQAGADEQYF.

This clonotype occurred many times. The chain recombines TRBV7-9 with TRBJ1-1, with D unclear. Germline values: CDR1 SEHNR, CDR2 FQNEAQ (reference sequence). Trimming cost V 5 bases and J 3 bases, with 10 bases left between them. This CDR3 region has 13 residues. Written as DNA, the CDR3 is TGTGCCAGCAGCGACCCTTCTCACACTGAAGCTTTCTTT. Amino acids: CASSDPSHTEAFF.

Many counts were recorded for this clonotype. The chain joins TRBV12-3 or TRBV12-4 to TRBJ1-1; 7 nucleotides line up with TRBD1. The CDR3 is 14 amino acids. V lost 7 bases to trimming and J lost 2 bases; unmatched junction nucleotides: 7. The CDR3 here is CASNPGTDNTEAFF. CDR3 nucleotides: TGTGCCAGCAACCCCGGGACAGATAACACTGAAGCTTTCTTT.

In its sample, this clonotype was seen a few times. This chain connects TRBV21-1 to TRBJ1-1; the table's D call of TRBD1 was not tested on the DNA. TRBV21-1 is classified as a pseudogene. The CDR3 has 15 amino acids. The CDR3 sequence: CASSNEQGFGTEAFF. The CDR3 coding sequence is TGTGCCAGCAGCAATGAACAGGGGTTTGGCACTGAAGCTTTCTTT.

This clonotype was observed many times. The chain recombines TRBV2 with TRBJ2-3; TRBD2 is a possible D gene (6 bases). This CDR3 spans 14 amino acids. V was cut by 6 bases and J by 8 bases, with 18 bases left in between. Germline lookup yields CDR1 SNHLY and CDR2 FYNNEI. CDR3 nucleotides: TGTGCCAGCAGCACCGGGACCCCCGGGGGTACGCAGTATTTT. It translates to CASSTGTPGGTQYF.

This clonotype was detected a few times. The chain employs TRBV6-2 or TRBV6-3 and TRBJ1-5; possible D gene TRBD1, 5 bases. The V and J ends lost 2 bases and 0 bases respectively, with 14 bases between them. The CDR3 extends over 17 amino acids. Germline V gene sequence: CDR1 MNHEY, CDR2 SVGEGT. CDR3 amino acids: CASSYHRGEYSNQPQHF. The CDR3 nucleotides are TGTGCCAGCAGTTACCACCGGGGCGAGTATAGCAATCAGCCCCAGCATTTT.

This clonotype was observed a handful of times. The chain joins TRBV2 to TRBJ1-1; TRBD1 might be the D (5 bases). Trimming cost V 6 bases and J 4 bases, with 18 bases left between them. In germline, CDR1 is SNHLY, CDR2 FYNNEI. The CDR3 is 15 amino acids. CDR3 nucleotides: TGTGCCAGCAGCCCCGCGGGGGGTCAGAGCACTGAAGCTTTCTTT. It specifies CASSPAGGQSTEAFF.

Ten or more counts support this clonotype. The chain is built from TRBV20-1 and TRBJ2-2; the D gene is possibly TRBD2 (6 bases). The ends were cut back, 5 bases at V and 6 bases at J, with 19 bases in the middle. Germline V lookup: CDR1 DFQATT, CDR2 SNEGSKA (reference sequence). The CDR3 has 15 residues. CDR3 in amino acids: CSAPLSGSVAGELFF. The CDR3 DNA sequence: TGCAGTGCTCCCCTTAGCGGTTCAGTGGCCGGGGAGCTGTTTTTT.